Sequencing of this T cell receptor beta chain was carried out in a study of shared clonotypes between healthy human individuals. It was across several immunoSEQ plates that each subset's genomic DNA was evenly split. Sequencing was performed with immunoSEQ multiplex PCR; in TCRdb, only in-frame clones are kept and a portion is missing. In the table there are roughly 380,000 clones, approximately 97% of which are singletons. Study results and limitations: Sorted-subset sequencing, rarefaction showed, was incomplete despite large depth. Estimated richness values were generally larger in naive subsets than in memory subsets.

Healthy HIV-negative adults without recent acute infections or vaccinations served as donors. About this clone itself: Its antigen is unidentified.

The sequenced sample was memory CD8+ T cells sorted from blood. Subset here: CD45RO+ cells pooled with CCR7-negative TemRA cells. This TCR came from a man in his thirties or forties in good health.

CDR3 loop: CASSSPDWGPNTYNEQFF. CDR3 in DNA: TGTGCCAGCAGCTCCCCGGACTGGGGACCCAACACCTACAATGAGCAGTTCTTC. V usage is TRBV11-2 and J usage is TRBJ2-1, with D perhaps being TRBD1 or TRBD2 (5 bases each). With 4 bases removed from V and 2 bases from J, the gap between germline ends came to 21 bases. CDR1 is SGHAT and CDR2 is FQNNGV in the germline V gene. The CDR3 is 18 residues long.